This TCR beta chain derives from a study of OX40 agonist ivuxolimab in advanced cancers. In this sample, this clone turned up a few times. Trimming stripped 4 bases from V and 4 bases from J, with 14 bases between. The length of the CDR3 is 14 residues. Germline-derived CDR1 and CDR2 are SGHNT and YYREEE (reference sequence). Generated by immunoSEQ multiplex PCR, the TCRdb table keeps only in-frame clones and is missing some. Altogether 12,000 to 15,000 clones are present, approximately 80% being singletons, with the ten largest covering 25% to 35%. Patients were excluded for autoimmune disease history or systemic immunosuppression.

This sequence was found in an adult with an advanced solid tumor such as melanoma, head and neck, liver or kidney cancer. The chain employs TRBV5-4 and TRBJ2-5; no firm D call. The source was CD4+ or CD8+ T cells sorted from blood, collected in a trial of the OX40 agonist ivuxolimab. In DNA form, the CDR3 reads TGTGCCAGCAGCATATCCGGAGTGGGAGAGACCCAGTACTTC. This encodes CASSISGVGETQYF.